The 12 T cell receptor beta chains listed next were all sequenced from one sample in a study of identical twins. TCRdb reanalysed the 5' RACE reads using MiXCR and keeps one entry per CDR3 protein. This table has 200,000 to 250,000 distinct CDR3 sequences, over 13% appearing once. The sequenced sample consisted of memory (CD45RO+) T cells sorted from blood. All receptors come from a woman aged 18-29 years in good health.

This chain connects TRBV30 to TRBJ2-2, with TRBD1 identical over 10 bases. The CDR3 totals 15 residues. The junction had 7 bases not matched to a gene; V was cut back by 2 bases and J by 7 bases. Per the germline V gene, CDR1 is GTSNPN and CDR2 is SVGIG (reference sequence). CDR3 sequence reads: CAWSRTGGLGGELFF. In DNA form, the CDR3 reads TGTGCCTGGAGTAGGACAGGGGGATTGGGCGGGGAGCTGTTTTTT.

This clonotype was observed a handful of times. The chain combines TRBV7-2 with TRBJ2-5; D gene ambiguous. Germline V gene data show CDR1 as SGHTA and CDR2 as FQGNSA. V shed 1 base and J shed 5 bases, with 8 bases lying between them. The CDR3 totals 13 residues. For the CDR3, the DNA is TGTGCCAGCAGCTTAGGGGTGAGGGAGACCCAGTACTTC. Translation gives CASSLGVRETQYF.

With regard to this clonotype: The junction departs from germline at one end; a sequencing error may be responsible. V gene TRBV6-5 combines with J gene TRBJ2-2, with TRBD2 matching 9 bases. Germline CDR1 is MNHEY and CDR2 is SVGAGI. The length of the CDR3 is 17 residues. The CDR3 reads CASTYTGGGARTGELFF. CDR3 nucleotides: TGTGCCAGCACTTACACGGGCGGGGGGGCGAGGACCGGGGAGCTGTTTTTT.

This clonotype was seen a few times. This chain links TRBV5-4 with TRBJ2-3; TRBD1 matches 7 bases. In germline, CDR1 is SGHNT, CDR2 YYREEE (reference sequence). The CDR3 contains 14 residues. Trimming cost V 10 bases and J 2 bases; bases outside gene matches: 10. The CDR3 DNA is TGTGCCGCCAAAAGGGACAGAAACACAGATACGCAGTATTTT. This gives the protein CAAKRDRNTDTQYF.

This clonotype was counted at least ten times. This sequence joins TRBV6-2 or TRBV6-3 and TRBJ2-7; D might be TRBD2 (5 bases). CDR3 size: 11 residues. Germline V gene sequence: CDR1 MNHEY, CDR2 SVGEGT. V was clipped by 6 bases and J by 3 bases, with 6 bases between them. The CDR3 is CASSRDYEQYF. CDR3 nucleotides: TGTGCCAGCAGCCGGGACTACGAGCAGTACTTC.

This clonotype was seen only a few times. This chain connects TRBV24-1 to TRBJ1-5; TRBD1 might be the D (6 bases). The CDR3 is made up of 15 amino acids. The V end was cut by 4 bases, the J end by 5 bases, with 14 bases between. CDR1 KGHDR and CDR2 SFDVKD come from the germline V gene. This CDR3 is CATSEYGQRDQPQHF. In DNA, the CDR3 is TGTGCCACCAGTGAATATGGACAGAGAGATCAGCCCCAGCATTTT.

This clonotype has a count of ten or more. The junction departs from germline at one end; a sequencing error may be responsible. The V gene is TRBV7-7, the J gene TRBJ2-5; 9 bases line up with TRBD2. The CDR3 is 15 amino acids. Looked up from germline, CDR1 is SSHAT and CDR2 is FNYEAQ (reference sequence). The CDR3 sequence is CASSLAGAFQETQYF. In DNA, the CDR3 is TGTGCTAGCAGCTTAGCGGGGGCGTTCCAAGAGACCCAGTACTTC.

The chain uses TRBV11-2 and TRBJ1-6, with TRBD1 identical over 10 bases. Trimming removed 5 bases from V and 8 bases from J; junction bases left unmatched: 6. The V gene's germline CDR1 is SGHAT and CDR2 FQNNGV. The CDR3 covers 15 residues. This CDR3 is CASSAGGQGYSPLHF. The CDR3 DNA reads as TGTGCCAGCAGCGCGGGGGGACAGGGGTATTCACCCCTCCACTTT.

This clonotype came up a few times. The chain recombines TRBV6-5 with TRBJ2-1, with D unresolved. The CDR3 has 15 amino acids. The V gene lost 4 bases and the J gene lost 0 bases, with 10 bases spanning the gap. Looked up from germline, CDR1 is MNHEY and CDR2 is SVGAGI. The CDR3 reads CASSLGRTSYNEQFF. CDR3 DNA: TGTGCCAGCAGTTTAGGACGGACCTCCTACAATGAGCAGTTCTTC.

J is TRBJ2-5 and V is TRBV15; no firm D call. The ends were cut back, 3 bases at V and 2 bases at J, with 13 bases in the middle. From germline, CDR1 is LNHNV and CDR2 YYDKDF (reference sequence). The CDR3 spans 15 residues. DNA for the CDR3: TGTGCCACCAGCAGTGGCCTGGGCAAACAAGAGACCCAGTACTTC. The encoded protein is CATSSGLGKQETQYF.

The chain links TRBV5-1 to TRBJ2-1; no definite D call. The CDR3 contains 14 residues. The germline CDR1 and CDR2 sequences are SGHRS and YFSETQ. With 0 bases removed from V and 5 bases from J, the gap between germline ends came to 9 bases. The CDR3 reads CASSLDGRNNEQFF. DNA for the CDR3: TGCGCCAGCAGCTTGGATGGACGGAACAATGAGCAGTTCTTC.

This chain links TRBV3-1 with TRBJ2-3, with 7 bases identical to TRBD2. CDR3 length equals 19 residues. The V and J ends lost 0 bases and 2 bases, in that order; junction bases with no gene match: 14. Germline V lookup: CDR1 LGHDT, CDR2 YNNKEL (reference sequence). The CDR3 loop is CASSQEWGGAGVPTDTQYF. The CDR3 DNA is TGTGCCAGCAGCCAAGAATGGGGCGGGGCGGGGGTCCCCACAGATACGCAGTATTTT.